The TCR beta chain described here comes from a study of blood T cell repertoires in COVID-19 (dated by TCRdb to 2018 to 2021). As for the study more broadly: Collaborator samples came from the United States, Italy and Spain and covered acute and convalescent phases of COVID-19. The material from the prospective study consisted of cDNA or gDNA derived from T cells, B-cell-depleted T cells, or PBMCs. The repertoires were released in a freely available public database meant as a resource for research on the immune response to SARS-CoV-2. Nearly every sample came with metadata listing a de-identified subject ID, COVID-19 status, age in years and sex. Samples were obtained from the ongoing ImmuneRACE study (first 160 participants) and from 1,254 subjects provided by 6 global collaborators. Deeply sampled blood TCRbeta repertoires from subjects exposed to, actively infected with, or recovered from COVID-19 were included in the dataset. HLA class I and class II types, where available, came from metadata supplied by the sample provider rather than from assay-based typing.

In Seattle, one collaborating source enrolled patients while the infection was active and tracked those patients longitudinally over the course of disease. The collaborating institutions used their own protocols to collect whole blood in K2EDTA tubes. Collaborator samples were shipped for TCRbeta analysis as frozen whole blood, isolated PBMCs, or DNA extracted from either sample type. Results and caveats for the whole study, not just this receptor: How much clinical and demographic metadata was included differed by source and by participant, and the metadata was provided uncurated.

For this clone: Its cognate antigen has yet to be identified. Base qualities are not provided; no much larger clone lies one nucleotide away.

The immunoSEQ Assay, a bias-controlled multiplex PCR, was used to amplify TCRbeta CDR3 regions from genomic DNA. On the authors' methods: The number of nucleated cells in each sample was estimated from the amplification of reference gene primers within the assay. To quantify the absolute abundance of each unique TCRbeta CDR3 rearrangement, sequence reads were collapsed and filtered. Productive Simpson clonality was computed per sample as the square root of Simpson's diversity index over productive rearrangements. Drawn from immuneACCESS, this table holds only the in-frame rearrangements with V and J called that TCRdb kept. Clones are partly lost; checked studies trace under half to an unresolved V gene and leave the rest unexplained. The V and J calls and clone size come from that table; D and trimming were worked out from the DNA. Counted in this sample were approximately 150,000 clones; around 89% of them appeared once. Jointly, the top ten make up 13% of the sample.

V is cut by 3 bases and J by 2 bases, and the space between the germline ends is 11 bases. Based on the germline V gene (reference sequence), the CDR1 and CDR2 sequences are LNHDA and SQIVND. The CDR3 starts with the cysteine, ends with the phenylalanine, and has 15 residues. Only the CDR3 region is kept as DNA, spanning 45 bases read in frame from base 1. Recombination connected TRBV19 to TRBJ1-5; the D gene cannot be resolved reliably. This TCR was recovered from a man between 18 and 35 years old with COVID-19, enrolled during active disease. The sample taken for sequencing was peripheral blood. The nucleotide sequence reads TGTGCCAGTAGTATCGAGCCGGTCCGCAATCAGCCCCAGCATTTT. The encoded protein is CASSIEPVRNQPQHF.